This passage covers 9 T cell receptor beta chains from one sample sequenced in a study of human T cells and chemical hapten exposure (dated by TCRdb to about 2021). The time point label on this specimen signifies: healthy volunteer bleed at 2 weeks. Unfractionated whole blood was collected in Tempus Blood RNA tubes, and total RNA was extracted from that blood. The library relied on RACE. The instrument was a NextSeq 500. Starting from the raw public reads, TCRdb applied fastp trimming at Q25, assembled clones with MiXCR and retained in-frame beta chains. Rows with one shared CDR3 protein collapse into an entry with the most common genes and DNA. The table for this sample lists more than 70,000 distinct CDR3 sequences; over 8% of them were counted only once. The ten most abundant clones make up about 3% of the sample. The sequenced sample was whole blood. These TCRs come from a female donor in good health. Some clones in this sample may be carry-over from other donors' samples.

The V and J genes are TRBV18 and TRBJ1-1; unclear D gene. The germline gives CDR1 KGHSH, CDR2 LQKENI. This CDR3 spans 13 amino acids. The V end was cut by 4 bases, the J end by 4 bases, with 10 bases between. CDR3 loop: CASSRDRGTEAFF. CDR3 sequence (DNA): TGTGCCAGCTCACGTGACCGGGGCACTGAAGCTTTCTTT.

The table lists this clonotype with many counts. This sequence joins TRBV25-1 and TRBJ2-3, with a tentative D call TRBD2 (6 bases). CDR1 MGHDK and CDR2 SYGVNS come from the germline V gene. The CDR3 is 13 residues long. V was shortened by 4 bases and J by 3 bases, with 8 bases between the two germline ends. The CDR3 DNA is TGTGCCAGCAGTGGGGGAGGTACAGATACGCAGTATTTT. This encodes CASSGGGTDTQYF. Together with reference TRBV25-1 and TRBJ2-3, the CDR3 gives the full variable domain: EADIYQTPRYLVIGTGKKITLECSQTMGHDKMYWYQQDPGMELHLIHYSYGVNSTEKGDLSSESTVSRIRTEHFPLTLESARPSHTSQYLCASSGGGTDTQYFGPGTRLTVL.

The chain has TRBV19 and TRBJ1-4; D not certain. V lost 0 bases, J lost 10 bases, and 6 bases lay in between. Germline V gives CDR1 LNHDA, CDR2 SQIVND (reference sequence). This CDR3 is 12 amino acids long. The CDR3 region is CASSIDWGKLFF. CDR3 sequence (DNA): TGTGCCAGTAGTATAGATTGGGGAAAACTGTTTTTT.

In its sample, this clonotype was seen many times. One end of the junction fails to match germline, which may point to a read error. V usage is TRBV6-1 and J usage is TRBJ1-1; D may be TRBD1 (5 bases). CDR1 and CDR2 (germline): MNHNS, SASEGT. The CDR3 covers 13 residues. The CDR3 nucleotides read TGTGCCAGCAGCGAAGTAGGGGACACTGAAGCTTTCTTT. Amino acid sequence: CASSEVGDTEAFF.

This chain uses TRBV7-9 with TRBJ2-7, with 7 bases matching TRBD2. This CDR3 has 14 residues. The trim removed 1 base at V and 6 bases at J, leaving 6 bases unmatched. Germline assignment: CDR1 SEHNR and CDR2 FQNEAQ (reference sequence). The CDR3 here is CASSLGGGSGEQYF. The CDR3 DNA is TGTGCCAGCAGCTTAGGGGGGGGGTCCGGCGAGCAGTACTTC.

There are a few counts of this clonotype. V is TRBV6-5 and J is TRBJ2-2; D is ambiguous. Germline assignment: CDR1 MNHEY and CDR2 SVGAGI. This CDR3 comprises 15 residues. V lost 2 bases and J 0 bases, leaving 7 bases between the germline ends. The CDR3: CASSYTLPNTGELFF. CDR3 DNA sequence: TGTGCCAGCAGTTACACGTTACCGAACACCGGGGAGCTGTTTTTT.

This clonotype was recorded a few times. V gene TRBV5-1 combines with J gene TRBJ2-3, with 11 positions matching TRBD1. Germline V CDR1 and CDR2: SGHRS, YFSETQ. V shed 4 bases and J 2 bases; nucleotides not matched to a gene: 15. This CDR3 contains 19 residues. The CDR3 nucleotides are TGCGCCAGCAGCCCTTGGACAGGGGGCTCTCAGCGCCCCACAGATACGCAGTATTTT. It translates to CASSPWTGGSQRPTDTQYF.

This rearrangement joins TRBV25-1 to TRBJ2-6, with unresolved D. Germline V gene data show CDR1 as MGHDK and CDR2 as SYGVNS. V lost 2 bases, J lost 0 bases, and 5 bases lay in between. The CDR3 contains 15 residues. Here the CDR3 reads CASSERASGANVLTF. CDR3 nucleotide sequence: TGTGCCAGCAGTGAAAGAGCCTCTGGGGCCAACGTCCTGACTTTC.

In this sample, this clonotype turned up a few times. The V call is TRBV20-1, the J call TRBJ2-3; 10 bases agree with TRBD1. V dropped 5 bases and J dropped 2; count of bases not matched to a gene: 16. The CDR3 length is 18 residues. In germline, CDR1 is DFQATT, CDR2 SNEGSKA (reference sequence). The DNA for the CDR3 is TGCAGTGCTCGCCGGGACAGGGGACTCCTCCTTCTCACAGATACGCAGTATTTT. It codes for CSARRDRGLLLLTDTQYF.